This TCR beta chain is from a study of CD8 T cells in Susac syndrome. V dropped 5 bases and J dropped 0; count of bases not matched to a gene: 3. Germline V CDR1 and CDR2: MNHEY, SVGAGI. This CDR3 is built from 15 residues. Blood CD8+ and CD4+ T cells underwent high-throughput TCR beta sequencing. The authors negatively isolated CD8+ and CD4+ T cells and FACS-enriched TEMRA cells. Reverse transcription of about 0.45 to 1 ug RNA was performed with random hexamers. A multiplex approach, immunoSEQ multiplex PCR, amplified TCR beta CDR3 across 54 Vbeta and 13 Jbeta. TCRdb independently ran MiXCR on the immunoSEQ multiplex PCR reads; one entry per CDR3 protein. The table records some 300,000 distinct CDR3 sequences, approximately 85% of them present only once.

The sequenced sample consisted of CD8+ T cells from PBMCs. V and J are TRBV6-5 and TRBJ2-7, with 11 bases identical to TRBD2. This TCR was sampled from a human donor with multiple sclerosis. DNA for the CDR3: TGTGCCAGCAGTCGACTAGCGGGGTACTCCTACGAGCAGTACTTC. Its translation is CASSRLAGYSYEQYF.